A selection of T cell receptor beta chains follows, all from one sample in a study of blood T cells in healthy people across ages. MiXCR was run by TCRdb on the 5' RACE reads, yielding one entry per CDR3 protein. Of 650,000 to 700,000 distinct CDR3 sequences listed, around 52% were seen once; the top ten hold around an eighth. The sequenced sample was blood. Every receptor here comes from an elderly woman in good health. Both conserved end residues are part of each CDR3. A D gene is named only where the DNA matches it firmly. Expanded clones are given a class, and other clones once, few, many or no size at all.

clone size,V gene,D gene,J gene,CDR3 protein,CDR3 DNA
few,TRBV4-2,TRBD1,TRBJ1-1,CASSQDATRQGRATEAFF,TGTGCCAGCAGCCAAGACGCAACTAGACAGGGTCGGGCCACTGAAGCTTTCTTT
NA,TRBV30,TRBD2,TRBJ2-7,CAWNPGGAYEQYF,TGTGCCTGGAACCCGGGGGGGGCCTACGAGCAGTACTTC
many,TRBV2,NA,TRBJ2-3,CASTNTAYPPDTQYF,TGTGCCAGCACCAACACAGCCTATCCACCAGATACGCAGTATTTT
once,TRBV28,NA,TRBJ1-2,CASSLGTRGYGYTF,TGTGCCAGCAGTTTAGGGACCCGGGGGTATGGCTACACCTTC
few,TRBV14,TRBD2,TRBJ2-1,CASSQAETSGRYEQFF,TGTGCCAGCAGCCAAGCTGAGACTAGCGGGAGGTATGAGCAGTTCTTC
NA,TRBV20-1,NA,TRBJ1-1,CNALGAGTEAFF,TGCAATGCTCTTGGGGCGGGAACTGAAGCTTTCTTT
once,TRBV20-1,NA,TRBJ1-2,CSAPKGGIYGYTF,TGCAGTGCCCCAAAAGGGGGTATCTATGGCTACACCTTC
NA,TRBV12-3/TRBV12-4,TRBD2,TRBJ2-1,CASNQAGAYNEQFF,TGTGCCAGCAACCAAGCGGGAGCATACAATGAGCAGTTCTTC
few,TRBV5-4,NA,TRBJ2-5,CASSVIGVQETQYF,TGTGCCAGCAGCGTGATAGGAGTGCAAGAGACCCAGTACTTC
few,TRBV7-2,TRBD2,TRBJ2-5,CASSLLGRGRQETQYF,TGTGCCAGCAGCTTACTTGGGCGGGGGAGACAAGAGACCCAGTACTTC
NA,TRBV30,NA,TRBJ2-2,CAWMERGGSGELFF,TGTGCCTGGATGGAAAGGGGTGGTTCCGGGGAGCTGTTTTTT
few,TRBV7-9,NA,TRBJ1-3,CASSFDNSGNTIYF,TGTGCCAGCAGCTTTGACAACTCTGGAAACACCATATATTTT
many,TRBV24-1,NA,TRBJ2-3,CATSDLRSTDTQYF,TGTGCCACCAGTGATTTGCGCAGCACAGATACGCAGTATTTT
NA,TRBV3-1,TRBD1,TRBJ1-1,CASSPQDRALNTEAFF,TGTGCCAGCAGTCCGCAGGACAGGGCCCTGAACACTGAAGCTTTCTTT
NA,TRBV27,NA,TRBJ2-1,CASSFLGGAVYNEQFF,TGTGCCAGCAGCTTTTTGGGGGGGGCCGTCTACAATGAGCAGTTCTTC